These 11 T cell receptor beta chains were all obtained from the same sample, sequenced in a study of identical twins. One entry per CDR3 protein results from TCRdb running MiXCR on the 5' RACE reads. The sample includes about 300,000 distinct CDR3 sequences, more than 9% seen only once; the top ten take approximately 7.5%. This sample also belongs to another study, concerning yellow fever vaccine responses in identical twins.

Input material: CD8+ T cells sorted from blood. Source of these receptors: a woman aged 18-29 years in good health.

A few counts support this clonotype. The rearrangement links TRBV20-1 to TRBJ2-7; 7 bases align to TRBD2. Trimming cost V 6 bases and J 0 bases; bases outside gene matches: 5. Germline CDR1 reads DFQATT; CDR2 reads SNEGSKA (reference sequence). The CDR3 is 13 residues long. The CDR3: CSALGGSSYEQYV. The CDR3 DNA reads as TGCAGTGCGTTGGGAGGGAGCTCCTACGAGCAGTACGTC.

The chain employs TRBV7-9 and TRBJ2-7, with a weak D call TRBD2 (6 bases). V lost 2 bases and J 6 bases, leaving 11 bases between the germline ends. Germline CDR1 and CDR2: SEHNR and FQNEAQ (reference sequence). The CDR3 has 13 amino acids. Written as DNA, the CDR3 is TGTGCCAGCAGCTTACCGGGAGTATTCGAGCAGTACTTC. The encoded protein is CASSLPGVFEQYF.

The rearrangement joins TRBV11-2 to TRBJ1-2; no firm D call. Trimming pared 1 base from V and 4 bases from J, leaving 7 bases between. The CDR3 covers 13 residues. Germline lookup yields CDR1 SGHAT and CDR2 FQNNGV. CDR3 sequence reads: CASSLGLSYGYTF. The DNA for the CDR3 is TGTGCCAGCAGCTTAGGTCTTTCCTATGGCTACACCTTC.

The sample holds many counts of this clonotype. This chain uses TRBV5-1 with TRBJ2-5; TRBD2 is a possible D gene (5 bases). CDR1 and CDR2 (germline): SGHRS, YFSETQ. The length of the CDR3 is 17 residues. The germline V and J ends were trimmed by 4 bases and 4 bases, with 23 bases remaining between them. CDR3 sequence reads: CASSPDGGIGVSETQYF. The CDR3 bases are TGCGCCAGCAGCCCGGACGGAGGAATCGGGGTGTCAGAGACCCAGTACTTC.

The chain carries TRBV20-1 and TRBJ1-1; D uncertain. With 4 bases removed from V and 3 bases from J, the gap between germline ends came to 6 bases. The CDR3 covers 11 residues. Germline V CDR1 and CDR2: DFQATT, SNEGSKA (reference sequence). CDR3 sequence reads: CSANTYTEAFF. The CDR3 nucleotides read TGCAGTGCTAACACGTACACTGAAGCTTTCTTT.

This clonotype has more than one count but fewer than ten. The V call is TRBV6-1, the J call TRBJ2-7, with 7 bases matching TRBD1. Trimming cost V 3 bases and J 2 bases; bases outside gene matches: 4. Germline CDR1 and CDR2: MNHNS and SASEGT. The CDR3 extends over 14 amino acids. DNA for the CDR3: TGTGCCAGCAGTGAGCTGGACAGGCCCTACGAGCAGTACGTC. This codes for CASSELDRPYEQYV.

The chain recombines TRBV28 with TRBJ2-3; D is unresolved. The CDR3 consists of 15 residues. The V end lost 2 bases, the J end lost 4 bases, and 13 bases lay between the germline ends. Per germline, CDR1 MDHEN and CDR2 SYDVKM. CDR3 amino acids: CASSLGVRWADTQYF. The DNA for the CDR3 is TGTGCCAGCAGTTTAGGGGTTAGGTGGGCAGATACGCAGTATTTT.

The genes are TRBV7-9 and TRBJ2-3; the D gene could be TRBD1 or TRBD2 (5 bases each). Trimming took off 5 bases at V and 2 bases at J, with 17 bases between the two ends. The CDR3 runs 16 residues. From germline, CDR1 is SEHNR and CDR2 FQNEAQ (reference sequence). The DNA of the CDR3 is TGTGCCAGCAGCCGCTGGGGCCGGGAAGACACAGATACGCAGTATTTT. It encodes CASSRWGREDTDTQYF.

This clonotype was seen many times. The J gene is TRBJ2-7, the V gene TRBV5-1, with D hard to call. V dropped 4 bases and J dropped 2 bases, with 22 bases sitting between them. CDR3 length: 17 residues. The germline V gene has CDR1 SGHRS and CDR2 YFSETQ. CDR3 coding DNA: TGCGCCAGCAGCCTCAAACGGTTCGGAAGAAACCCCTACGAGCAGTACGTC. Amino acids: CASSLKRFGRNPYEQYV.

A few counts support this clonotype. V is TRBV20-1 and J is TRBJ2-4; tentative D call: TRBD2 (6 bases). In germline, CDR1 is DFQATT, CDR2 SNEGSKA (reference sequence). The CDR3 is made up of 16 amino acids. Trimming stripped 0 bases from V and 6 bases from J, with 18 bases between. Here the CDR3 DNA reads TGCAGTGCTAGAGATTTTGGGGACTTGCGGGTAAACATTCAGTACTTC. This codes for CSARDFGDLRVNIQYF.

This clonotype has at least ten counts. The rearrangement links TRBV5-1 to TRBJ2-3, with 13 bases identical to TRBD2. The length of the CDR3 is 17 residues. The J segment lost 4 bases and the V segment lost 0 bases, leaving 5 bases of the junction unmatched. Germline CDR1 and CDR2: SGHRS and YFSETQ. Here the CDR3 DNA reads TGCGCCAGCAGCTTGGCCGGACTAGCGGGAGTGCCAGATACGCAGTATTTT. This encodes CASSLAGLAGVPDTQYF. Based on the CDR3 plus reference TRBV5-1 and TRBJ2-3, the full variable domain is KAGVTQTPRYLIKTRGQQVTLSCSPISGHRSVSWYQQTPGQGLQFLFEYFSETQRNKGNFPGRFSGRQFSNSRSEMNVSTLELGDSALYLCASSLAGLAGVPDTQYFGPGTRLTVL.